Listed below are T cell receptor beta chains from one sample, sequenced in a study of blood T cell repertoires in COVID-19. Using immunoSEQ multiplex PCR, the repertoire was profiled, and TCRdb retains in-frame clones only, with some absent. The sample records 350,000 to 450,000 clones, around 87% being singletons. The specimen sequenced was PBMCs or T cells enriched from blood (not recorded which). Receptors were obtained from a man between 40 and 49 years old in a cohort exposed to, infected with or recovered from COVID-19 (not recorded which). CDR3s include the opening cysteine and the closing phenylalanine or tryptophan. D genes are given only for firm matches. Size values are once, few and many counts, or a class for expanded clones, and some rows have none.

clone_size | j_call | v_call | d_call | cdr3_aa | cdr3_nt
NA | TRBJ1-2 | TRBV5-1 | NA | CASSLRTATNYGYTF | TGCGCCAGCAGCTTGAGGACAGCAACTAACTATGGCTACACCTTC
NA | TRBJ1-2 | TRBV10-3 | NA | CAIRTQGGDYYGYTF | TGTGCCATCAGGACCCAGGGTGGAGATTACTATGGCTACACCTTC
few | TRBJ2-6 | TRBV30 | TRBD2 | CAWSVRGSGANVLTF | TGTGCCTGGAGTGTACGCGGGAGCGGGGCCAACGTCCTGACTTTC
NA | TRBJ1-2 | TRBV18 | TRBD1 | CASSPGGTGNGYTF | TGTGCCAGCTCACCAGGAGGGACAGGGAATGGCTACACCTTC
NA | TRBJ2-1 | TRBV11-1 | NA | CASTPSTGTSYNEQFF | TGTGCCAGCACTCCATCCACCGGGACTTCCTACAATGAGCAGTTCTTC
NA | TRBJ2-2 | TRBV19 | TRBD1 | CASSITGTGIPSNTGELFF | TGTGCCAGTAGTATTACCGGGACAGGGATTCCTTCGAACACCGGGGAGCTGTTTTTT
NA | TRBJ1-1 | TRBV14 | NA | CASSQGGRGWWPRNTEAFF | TGTGCCAGCAGCCAAGGAGGCAGGGGATGGTGGCCGCGCAACACTGAAGCTTTCTTT
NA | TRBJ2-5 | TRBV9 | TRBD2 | CASSIGLAGDPSETQYF | TGTGCCAGCAGCATAGGACTAGCGGGAGACCCGTCAGAGACCCAGTACTTC
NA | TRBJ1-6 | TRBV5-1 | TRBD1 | CASGTGGNSPLHF | TGCGCCAGCGGCACAGGGGGAAATTCACCCCTCCACTTT
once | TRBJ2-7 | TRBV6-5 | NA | CASSYRTPAYEQYF | TGTGCCAGCAGTTACCGGACACCAGCCTACGAGCAGTACTTC
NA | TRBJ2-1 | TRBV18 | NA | CASSPDRSSYNEQFF | TGTGCCAGCTCACCCGACAGGAGCTCCTACAATGAGCAGTTCTTC
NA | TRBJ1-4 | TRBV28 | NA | CASSLFGQDNEKLFF | TGTGCCAGCAGTTTATTTGGTCAGGATAATGAAAAACTGTTTTTT
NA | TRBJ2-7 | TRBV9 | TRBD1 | CASSVDTGVTYEQYF | TGTGCCAGCAGCGTAGACACAGGGGTAACCTACGAGCAGTACTTC
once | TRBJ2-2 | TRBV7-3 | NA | CASSPYYRDHTGELFF | TGTGCCAGCAGCCCATACTACAGGGATCACACCGGGGAGCTGTTTTTT
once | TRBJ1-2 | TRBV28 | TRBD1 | CASSLVDRGNGYTF | TGTGCCAGCAGTTTAGTGGACAGGGGCAATGGCTACACCTTC
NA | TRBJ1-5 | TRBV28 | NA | CASSGASGGPQPQHF | TGTGCCAGCAGCGGGGCCAGTGGGGGCCCACAGCCCCAGCATTTT
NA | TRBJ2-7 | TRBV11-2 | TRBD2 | CASSWTSGSSYEQYF | TGTGCCAGCAGTTGGACTAGCGGGAGCTCCTACGAGCAGTACTTC
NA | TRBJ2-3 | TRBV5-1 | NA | CASSLGGSTDTQYF | TGCGCCAGCAGCTTAGGAGGGAGCACAGATACGCAGTATTTT
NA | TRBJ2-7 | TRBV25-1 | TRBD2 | CASSGAGDLAYEQYF | TGTGCCAGCAGTGGGGCGGGGGATCTCGCCTACGAGCAGTACTTC
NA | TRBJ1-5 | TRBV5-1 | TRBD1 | CASSLDRGNQPQHF | TGCGCCAGCAGCTTGGACAGGGGAAATCAGCCCCAGCATTTT
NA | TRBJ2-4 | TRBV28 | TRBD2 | CASSETGLGKNIQYF | TGTGCCAGCAGTGAGACGGGACTAGGCAAAAACATTCAGTACTTC
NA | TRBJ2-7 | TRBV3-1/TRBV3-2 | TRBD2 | CASSQPASGAPYEQYF | TGTGCCAGCAGCCAACCTGCTAGCGGGGCTCCCTACGAGCAGTACTTC
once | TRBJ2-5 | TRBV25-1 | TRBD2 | CASRDSREGLETQYF | TGTGCCAGCAGGGATTCGCGGGAGGGCTTAGAGACCCAGTACTTC
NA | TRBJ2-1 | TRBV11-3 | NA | CASSLGASQDNEQFF | TGTGCCAGCAGCCTAGGGGCTAGCCAGGACAATGAGCAGTTCTTC
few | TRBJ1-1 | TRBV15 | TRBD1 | CATSSQGQGSHRRIGAFF | TGTGCCACCAGCAGCCAAGGACAGGGATCTCACCGCAGAATTGGAGCTTTCTTT
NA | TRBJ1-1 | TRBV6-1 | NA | CASSEGRVTEAFF | TGTGCCAGCAGTGAAGGACGGGTCACTGAAGCTTTCTTT
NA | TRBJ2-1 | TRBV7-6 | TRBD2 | CASSLASGTHNEQFF | TGTGCCAGCAGCTTAGCGAGCGGGACCCACAATGAGCAGTTCTTC
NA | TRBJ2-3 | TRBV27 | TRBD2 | CASSLSYPSGRIVTDTQYF | TGTGCCAGCAGTTTATCCTATCCTAGCGGGAGAATAGTCACAGATACGCAGTATTTT
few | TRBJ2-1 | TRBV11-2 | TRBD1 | CASSSQGYPYNEQFF | TGTGCCAGCAGCTCACAGGGGTACCCCTACAATGAGCAGTTCTTC
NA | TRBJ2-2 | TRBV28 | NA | CASSLSGTVPGELFF | TGTGCCAGCAGTTTATCAGGCACGGTACCCGGGGAGCTGTTTTTT
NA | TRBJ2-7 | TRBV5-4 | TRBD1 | CASSGGDRAYEQYF | TGTGCCAGCAGCGGGGGGGACAGGGCCTACGAGCAGTACTTC
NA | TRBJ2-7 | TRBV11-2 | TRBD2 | CASSLGPAGGEEEQYF | TGTGCCAGCAGCTTAGGCCCAGCGGGAGGAGAGGAAGAGCAGTACTTC
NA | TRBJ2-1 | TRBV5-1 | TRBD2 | CASSPQTSGNSYNEQFF | TGCGCCAGCAGCCCACAGACTAGCGGGAACTCCTACAATGAGCAGTTCTTC
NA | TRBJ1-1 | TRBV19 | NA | CASRYNTEAFF | TGTGCCAGTAGATATAACACTGAAGCTTTCTTT
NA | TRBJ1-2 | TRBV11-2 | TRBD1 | CASTHPQTGGRSGYTF | TGTGCCAGCACCCATCCTCAGACAGGGGGCCGCTCCGGCTACACCTTC
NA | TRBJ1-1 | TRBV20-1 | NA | CSASWAATEAFF | TGCAGTGCTAGTTGGGCAGCCACTGAAGCTTTCTTT
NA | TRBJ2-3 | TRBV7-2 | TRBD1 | CASSARGWTGFADTQYF | TGTGCCAGCAGCGCACGGGGTTGGACAGGGTTTGCAGATACGCAGTATTTT
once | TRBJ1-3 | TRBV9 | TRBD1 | CASSGLPGGAGNTIYF | TGTGCCAGCAGCGGACTACCAGGGGGCGCCGGGAACACCATATATTTT
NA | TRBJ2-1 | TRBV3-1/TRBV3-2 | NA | CASSQDWRIYNEQFF | TGTGCCAGCAGCCAAGATTGGAGAATCTACAATGAGCAGTTCTTC
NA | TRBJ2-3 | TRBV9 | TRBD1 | CASSVVGTGRADTQYF | TGTGCCAGCAGCGTAGTTGGGACAGGGAGGGCAGATACGCAGTATTTT
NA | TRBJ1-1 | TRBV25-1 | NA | CASMRDPLAEAFF | TGTGCAAGTATGCGGGACCCTTTGGCTGAAGCTTTCTTT
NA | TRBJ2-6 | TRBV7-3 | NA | CASSPSPGAGANVLTF | TGTGCCAGCAGCCCCTCGCCGGGAGCTGGGGCCAACGTCCTGACTTTC
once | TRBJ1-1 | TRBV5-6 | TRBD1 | CASSFQGDWDTEAFF | TGTGCCAGCAGCTTTCAGGGGGACTGGGACACTGAAGCTTTCTTT
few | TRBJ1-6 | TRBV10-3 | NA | CAISVRADNSPLHF | TGTGCCATCAGTGTCAGGGCTGATAATTCACCCCTCCACTTT
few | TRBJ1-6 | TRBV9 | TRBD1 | CASSQTGGNSPLHF | TGTGCCAGCAGCCAAACAGGGGGCAATTCACCCCTCCACTTT
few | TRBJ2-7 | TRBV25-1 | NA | CASSDSPGHEQYF | TGTGCCAGCAGTGACTCCCCAGGCCACGAGCAGTACTTC
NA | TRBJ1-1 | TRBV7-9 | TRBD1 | CASSAPGQGDTEAFF | TGTGCCAGCAGCGCCCCGGGACAGGGAGACACTGAAGCTTTCTTT
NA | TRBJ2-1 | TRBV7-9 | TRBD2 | CASGGTTSYNEQFF | TGTGCCAGCGGCGGGACTACCTCCTACAATGAGCAGTTCTTC
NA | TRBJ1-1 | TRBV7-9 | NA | CASSFEGGNTEAFF | TGTGCCAGCAGCTTTGAAGGGGGGAACACTGAAGCTTTCTTT
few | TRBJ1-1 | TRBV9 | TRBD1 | CASSKQGKSEAFF | TGTGCCAGCAGCAAACAGGGGAAGTCTGAAGCTTTCTTT
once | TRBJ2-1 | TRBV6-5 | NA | CASSTGTHISNEQFF | TGTGCCAGCAGCACCGGGACTCACATCAGCAATGAGCAGTTCTTC
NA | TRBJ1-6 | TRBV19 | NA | CASGDRIDSPLHF | TGTGCCAGTGGCGACAGGATAGATTCACCCCTCCACTTT
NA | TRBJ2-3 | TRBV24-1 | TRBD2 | CATAETGGPANTQYF | TGTGCCACCGCTGAGACGGGAGGGCCTGCGAATACGCAGTATTTT
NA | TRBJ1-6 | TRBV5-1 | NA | CASSLSVGGLYNSPLHF | TGCGCCAGCAGCTTGTCCGTAGGGGGTTTGTATAATTCACCCCTCCACTTT
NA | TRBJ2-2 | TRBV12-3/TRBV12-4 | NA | CASFFSGELFF | TGTGCCAGCTTTTTCTCCGGGGAGCTGTTTTTT
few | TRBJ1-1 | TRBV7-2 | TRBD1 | CASSLTGGVTEAFF | TGTGCCAGCAGCTTAACAGGGGGCGTCACTGAAGCTTTCTTT
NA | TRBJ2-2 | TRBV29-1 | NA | CSGTTYTGELFF | TGCAGCGGGACAACCTACACCGGGGAGCTGTTTTTT